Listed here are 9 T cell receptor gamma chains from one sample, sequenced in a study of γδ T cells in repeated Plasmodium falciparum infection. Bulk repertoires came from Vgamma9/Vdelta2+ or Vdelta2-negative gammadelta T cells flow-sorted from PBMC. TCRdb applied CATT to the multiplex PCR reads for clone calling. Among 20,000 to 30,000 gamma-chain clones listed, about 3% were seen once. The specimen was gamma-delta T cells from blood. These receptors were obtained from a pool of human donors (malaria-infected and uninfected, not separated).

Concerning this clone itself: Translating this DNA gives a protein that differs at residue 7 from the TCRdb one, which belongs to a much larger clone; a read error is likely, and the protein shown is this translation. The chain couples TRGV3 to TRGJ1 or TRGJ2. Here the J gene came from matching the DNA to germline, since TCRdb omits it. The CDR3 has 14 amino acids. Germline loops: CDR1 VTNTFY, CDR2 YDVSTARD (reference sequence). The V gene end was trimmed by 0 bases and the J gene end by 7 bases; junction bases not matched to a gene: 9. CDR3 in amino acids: CATWDRPSWYKKLF. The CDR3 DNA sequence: TGTGCCACCTGGGACAGGCCAAGCTGGTATAAGAAACTCTTT.

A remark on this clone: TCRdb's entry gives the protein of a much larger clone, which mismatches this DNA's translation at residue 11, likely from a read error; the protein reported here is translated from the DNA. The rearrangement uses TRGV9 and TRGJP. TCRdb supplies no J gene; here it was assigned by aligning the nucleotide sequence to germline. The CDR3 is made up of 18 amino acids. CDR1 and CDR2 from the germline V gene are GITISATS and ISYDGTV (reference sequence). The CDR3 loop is CALWEVLRREFGKKIKVF. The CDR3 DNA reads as TGTGCCTTGTGGGAGGTGCTACGGCGAGAGTTTGGCAAAAAAATCAAGGTATTT.

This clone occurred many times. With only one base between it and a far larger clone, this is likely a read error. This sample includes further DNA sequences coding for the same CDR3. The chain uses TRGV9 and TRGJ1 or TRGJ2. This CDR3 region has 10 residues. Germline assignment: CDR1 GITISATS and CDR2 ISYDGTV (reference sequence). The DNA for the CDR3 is TGTGCCTTGAAGTATTATAAGAAACTCTTC. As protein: CALKYYKKLF.

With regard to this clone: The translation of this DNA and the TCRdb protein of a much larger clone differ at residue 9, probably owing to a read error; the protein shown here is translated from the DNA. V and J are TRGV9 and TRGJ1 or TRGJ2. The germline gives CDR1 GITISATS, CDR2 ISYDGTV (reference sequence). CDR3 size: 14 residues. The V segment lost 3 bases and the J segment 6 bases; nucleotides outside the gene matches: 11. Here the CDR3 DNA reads TGTGCCTTGTGGGAGCCGAAGACTTGTTATAAGAAACTCTTT. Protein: CALWEPKTCYKKLF.

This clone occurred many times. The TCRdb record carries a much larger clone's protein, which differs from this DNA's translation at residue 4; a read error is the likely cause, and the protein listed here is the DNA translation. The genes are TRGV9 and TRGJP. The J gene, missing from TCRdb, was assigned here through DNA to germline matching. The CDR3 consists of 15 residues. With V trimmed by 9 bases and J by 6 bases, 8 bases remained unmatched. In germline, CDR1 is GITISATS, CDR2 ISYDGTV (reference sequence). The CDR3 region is CALRTLELGKKIKVF. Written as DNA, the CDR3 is TGTGCCTTGCGGACATTAGAGTTGGGCAAAAAAATCAAGGTATTT.

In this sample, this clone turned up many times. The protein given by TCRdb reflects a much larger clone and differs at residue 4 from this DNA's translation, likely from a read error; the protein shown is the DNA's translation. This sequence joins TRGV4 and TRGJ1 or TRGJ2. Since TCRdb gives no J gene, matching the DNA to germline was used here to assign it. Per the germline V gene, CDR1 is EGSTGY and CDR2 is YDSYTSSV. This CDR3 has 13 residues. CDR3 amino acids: CATRDARYYKKLF. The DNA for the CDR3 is TGTGCCACCAGGGATGCCCGTTATTATAAGAAACTCTTT.

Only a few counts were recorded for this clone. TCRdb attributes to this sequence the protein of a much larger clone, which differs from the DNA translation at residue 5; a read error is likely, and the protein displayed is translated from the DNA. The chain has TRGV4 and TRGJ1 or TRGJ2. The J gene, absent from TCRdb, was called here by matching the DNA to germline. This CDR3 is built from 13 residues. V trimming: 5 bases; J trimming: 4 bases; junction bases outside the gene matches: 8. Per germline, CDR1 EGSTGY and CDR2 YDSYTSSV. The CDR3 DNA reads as TGTGCCACCTGGGGAAAGAGATATTATAAGAAACTCTTT. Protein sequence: CATWGKRYYKKLF.

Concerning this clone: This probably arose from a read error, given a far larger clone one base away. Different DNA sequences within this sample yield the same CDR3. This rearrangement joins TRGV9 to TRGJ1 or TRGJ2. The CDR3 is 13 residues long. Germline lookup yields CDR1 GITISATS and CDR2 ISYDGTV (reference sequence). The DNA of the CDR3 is TGTGCCCTGTGGGAGCCCTCGGGGTCTAAGAAACTCTTT. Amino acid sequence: CALWEPSGSKKLF.

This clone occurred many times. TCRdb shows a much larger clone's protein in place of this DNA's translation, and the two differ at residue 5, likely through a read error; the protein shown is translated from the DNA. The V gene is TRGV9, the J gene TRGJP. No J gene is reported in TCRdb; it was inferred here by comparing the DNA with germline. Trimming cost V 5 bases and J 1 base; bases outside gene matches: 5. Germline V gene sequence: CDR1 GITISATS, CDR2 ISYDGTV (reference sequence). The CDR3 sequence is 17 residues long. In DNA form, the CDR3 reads TGTGCCTTGTGGGGGAAGGGGCAAGAGTTGGGCAAAAAAATCAAGGTATTT. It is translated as CALWGKGQELGKKIKVF.